The 32 T cell receptor beta chains reported below all come from one sample, sequenced in a study of T-cell memory formation after mild COVID-19. TCRdb re-analysed the 5' RACE reads in MiXCR, keeping a single row per CDR3 protein. The table has about 240,000 distinct CDR3 sequences, over 8.5% seen once; the top ten hold around 23%. Sequenced: PBMCs or a T cell subset sorted from them (not recorded which). These receptor sequences come from a man in his late teens or twenties who had mild COVID-19 (a few samples of this study predate the infection). Cell type and time point are not known.

This chain joins TRBV5-6 and TRBJ2-3; TRBD1 matches at 10 bases. CDR3 size: 14 residues. The V and J ends lost 7 bases and 8 bases, in that order; junction bases with no gene match: 10. Looked up from germline, CDR1 is SGHDT and CDR2 is YYEEEE. As DNA, the CDR3 is TGTGCCAGCGGGTGGGACAGGGGCACGAGTACGCAGTATTTT. Protein sequence: CASGWDRGTSTQYF.

The chain is built from TRBV15 and TRBJ2-1; 11 positions agree with TRBD2. V shed 8 bases, J shed 7 bases, and the junction held 4 bases outside the gene matches. The germline V gene encodes CDR1 LNHNV and CDR2 YYDKDF (reference sequence). This CDR3 spans 13 amino acids. The CDR3 loop reads CATGLAGGNEQFF. CDR3 in DNA: TGTGCCACCGGCCTAGCGGGGGGAAATGAGCAGTTCTTC.

The chain recombines TRBV24-1 with TRBJ2-3; D tentatively reads TRBD1 or TRBD2 (5 bases each). The CDR3 is 15 amino acids. Germline V lookup: CDR1 KGHDR, CDR2 SFDVKD. The ends were cut back, 3 bases at V and 6 bases at J, with 15 bases in the middle. As DNA, the CDR3 is TGTGCCACCAGTGATACGGGACCTTACCGCGATACGCAGTATTTT. It is translated as CATSDTGPYRDTQYF.

This clonotype was seen a few times. The rearrangement uses TRBV4-1 and TRBJ2-5; TRBD1 aligns across 11 bases. CDR1 MGHRA and CDR2 YSYEKL come from the germline V gene. The CDR3 runs to 15 residues. Trimming at V came to 4 bases and at J to 5 bases, leaving 6 bases not matched to a gene. CDR3 DNA sequence: TGCGCCAGCAGCCGTGGACAGGGGGCGGGGGAGACCCAGTACTTC. Translation gives CASSRGQGAGETQYF.

V usage is TRBV20-1 and J usage is TRBJ2-7; tentatively, D is TRBD1 (5 bases). Trimming removed 2 bases from V and 0 bases from J, with 8 bases in between. CDR1 and CDR2 from the germline V gene are DFQATT and SNEGSKA (reference sequence). There are 13 residues in the CDR3. CDR3 bases: TGCAGTGCTAGAAGACAGTCCTCCTACGAGCAGTACTTC. Residues: CSARRQSSYEQYF.

In its sample, this clonotype was seen many times. V gene TRBV5-1 combines with J gene TRBJ2-3; D uncertain. V lost 0 bases and J lost 5, with 7 bases in between. In germline, CDR1 is SGHRS, CDR2 YFSETQ. CDR3 size: 13 residues. This chain's CDR3 is CASSLGAGDTQYF. The CDR3 DNA reads as TGCGCCAGCAGCTTGGGAGCAGGAGATACGCAGTATTTT.

This chain uses TRBV4-3 with TRBJ2-5; the match to TRBD2 covers 7 bases. CDR1 and CDR2 (germline): LGHNA, YSLEER. This CDR3 is 15 amino acids long. The ends lost 1 base at V and 2 bases at J; junction bases unmatched: 4. CDR3 DNA sequence: TGCGCCAGCAGCCAAGGGGGGAGGGAGCAAGAGACCCAGTACTTC. The encoded protein is CASSQGGREQETQYF.

This clonotype was found a few times. The chain recombines TRBV27 with TRBJ2-1; 8 positions agree with TRBD2. With 5 bases clipped from V and 14 bases from J, the junction kept 11 bases outside the gene matches. The germline V gene encodes CDR1 MNHEY and CDR2 SMNVEV (reference sequence). The CDR3 is 13 amino acids. The CDR3 reads CASSPTTGTRKFF. The CDR3 DNA follows: TGTGCCAGCAGTCCGACGACCGGGACTAGGAAGTTCTTC.

This sequence joins TRBV4-3 and TRBJ2-2; D possibly matches TRBD1 or TRBD2 (6 bases each). Germline V gives CDR1 LGHNA, CDR2 YSLEER. This CDR3 spans 14 amino acids. Between the trimmed V and J ends, which lost 0 bases and 7 bases, there was a span of 9 bases. The CDR3 nucleotides are TGCGCCAGCAGCCAAGAAGGGGGGTTCGGGGAGCTGTTTTTT. It translates to CASSQEGGFGELFF.

V and J are TRBV7-8 and TRBJ2-5; D perhaps matches TRBD1 (6 bases). CDR1 and CDR2 from the germline V gene are SGHVS and FQNEAQ. V lost 2 bases to trimming and J lost 5 bases, with 21 bases between them. This CDR3 is built from 17 residues. The CDR3 bases are TGTGCCAGCAGCTTACACGGACAGACGGCTGATAGGGAGACCCAGTACTTC. Translation: CASSLHGQTADRETQYF.

The V gene is TRBV30, the J gene TRBJ2-2, with D perhaps TRBD1 (5 bases). Germline CDR1 GTSNPN, CDR2 SVGIG (reference sequence). The CDR3 contains 13 residues. With 6 bases removed from V and 5 bases from J, the gap between germline ends came to 13 bases. The CDR3 sequence: CACNDRATGELFF. The CDR3 DNA follows: TGTGCCTGCAATGACAGAGCAACCGGGGAGCTGTTTTTT. Using reference TRBV30 and TRBJ2-2 for the parts outside the CDR3, the full variable domain is SQTIHQWPATLVQPVGSPLSLECTVEGTSNPNLYWYRQAAGRGLQLLFYSVGIGQISSEVPQNLSASRPQDRQFILSSKKLLLSDSGFYLCACNDRATGELFFGEGSRLTVL.

This clonotype was seen a few times. The genes are TRBV9 and TRBJ1-2; no firm D call. Germline CDR1 is SGDLS and CDR2 is YYNGEE. The CDR3 loop spans 13 amino acids. V was pared by 0 bases and J by 2 bases, with 5 bases between. This CDR3 reads CASSVGPNYGYTF. The CDR3 region has the DNA TGTGCCAGCAGCGTAGGCCCAAACTATGGCTACACCTTC.

This clonotype was counted only a few times. The chain carries TRBV7-9 and TRBJ1-3; D gene unclear. The germline gives CDR1 SEHNR, CDR2 FQNEAQ (reference sequence). Trimming cost V 3 bases and J 2 bases, with 5 bases left between them. The length of the CDR3 is 13 residues. CDR3 in DNA: TGTGCCAGCAGCTTGACGACTGGAAACACCATATATTTT. The encoded protein is CASSLTTGNTIYF.

The chain has TRBV6-2 or TRBV6-3 and TRBJ2-3; the D is unclear. The CDR3 length is 11 residues. The V gene's germline CDR1 is MNHEY and CDR2 SVGEGT. The ends were cut back, 10 bases at V and 5 bases at J, with 10 bases in the middle. The DNA of the CDR3 is TGTGCCACCCGGGCAGGAGATACGCAGTATTTT. Translating it yields CATRAGDTQYF.

Only a few counts were recorded for this clonotype. The chain couples TRBV4-1 to TRBJ2-2; no reliable D call. The CDR3 runs 17 residues. The V end was cut by 1 base, the J end by 0 bases, with 12 bases between. The germline V gene encodes CDR1 MGHRA and CDR2 YSYEKL. CDR3 sequence reads: CASSQGGSLANTGELFF. DNA of the CDR3: TGCGCCAGCAGCCAAGGGGGTAGTTTGGCGAACACCGGGGAGCTGTTTTTT.

The V call is TRBV20-1, the J call TRBJ2-7, with D unresolved. The germline V gene encodes CDR1 DFQATT and CDR2 SNEGSKA (reference sequence). Trimming shortened V by 3 bases and J by 2 bases, and 8 bases separated the two germline ends. The CDR3 has 12 residues. CDR3 in amino acids: CSASVGTYEQYV. DNA for the CDR3: TGCAGTGCTAGCGTAGGGACCTACGAGCAGTACGTC.

CDR3 sequence (DNA): TGTGCCAGCAGCTTTGGCCGGGACAGAGCCAATGAGCAGTTCTTC. Translated: CASSFGRDRANEQFF. The chain joins TRBV7-8 to TRBJ2-1, with 7 positions matching TRBD1. The CDR3 is made up of 15 amino acids. Germline CDR1 is SGHVS and CDR2 is FQNEAQ. V shed 3 bases, J shed 6 bases, and the junction held 8 bases outside the gene matches.

The chain carries TRBV5-1 and TRBJ2-3, with D possibly TRBD1 on 5 matching bases. The ends were cut back, 7 bases at V and 0 bases at J, with 15 bases in the middle. CDR3 length equals 15 residues. Germline CDR1 reads SGHRS; CDR2 reads YFSETQ. The CDR3 protein is CASARGTRSTDTQYF. CDR3 DNA sequence: TGCGCCAGCGCTAGGGGAACCCGAAGCACAGATACGCAGTATTTT.

This chain uses TRBV18 with TRBJ1-1; no clear D. Trimming cost V 5 bases and J 6 bases, with 22 bases left between them. Germline CDR1 KGHSH, CDR2 LQKENI. The CDR3 is 16 residues long. Here the CDR3 DNA reads TGTGCCAGCTCATCCGGGCCCAGTCTTTATGTCGCTGAAGCTTTCTTT. Encoded protein: CASSSGPSLYVAEAFF.

The chain joins TRBV10-3 to TRBJ2-5, with TRBD2 matching 8 bases. CDR3 length equals 13 residues. The V and J ends lost 4 bases and 5 bases, in that order; junction bases with no gene match: 3. CDR1 ENHRY and CDR2 SYGVKD come from the germline V gene. DNA for the CDR3: TGTGCCATCAGTGCGGGGGGGGCTGAGACCCAGTACTTC. It codes for CAISAGGAETQYF.

This clonotype was observed many times. This sequence joins TRBV5-1 and TRBJ2-1; 9 nucleotides line up with TRBD2. J gave up 6 bases and V 5 bases, and 9 bases lay outside the gene matches. The CDR3 spans 15 residues. The V gene's germline CDR1 is SGHRS and CDR2 YFSETQ. The CDR3 nucleotides read TGCGCCAGCAGTCGCGCGGGGGGGACCACCAATGAGCAGTTCTTC. It specifies CASSRAGGTTNEQFF.

The chain joins TRBV7-9 to TRBJ2-4, with D possibly matching TRBD1 (6 bases). The length of the CDR3 is 16 residues. Germline V lookup: CDR1 SEHNR, CDR2 FQNEAQ (reference sequence). Trimming pared 1 base from V and 1 base from J, leaving 11 bases between. This CDR3 is CASSLGGGTAKNIQYF. DNA of the CDR3: TGTGCCAGCAGCTTAGGAGGGGGTACTGCCAAAAACATTCAGTACTTC.

This clonotype has a handful of counts. The chain joins TRBV4-3 to TRBJ2-4, with 9 bases identical to TRBD1. The J segment lost 10 bases and the V segment lost 1 base, leaving 2 bases of the junction unmatched. The CDR3 extends over 13 amino acids. The germline V gene has CDR1 LGHNA and CDR2 YSLEER. CDR3 loop: CASSQGTGEIQYF. The CDR3 nucleotides are TGCGCCAGCAGCCAAGGGACAGGGGAAATTCAGTACTTC.

V is TRBV7-9 and J is TRBJ2-7, with 7 nucleotides matching TRBD1. V gave up 4 bases and J gave up 3 bases; unmatched junction bases: 3. CDR1 and CDR2 from the germline V gene are SEHNR and FQNEAQ (reference sequence). This CDR3 has 13 amino acids. Written as DNA, the CDR3 is TGTGCCAGCAGCTCCCGGGACAGCTACGAGCAGTACGTC. Protein sequence: CASSSRDSYEQYV.

This clonotype turned up a few times. The chain is built from TRBV27 and TRBJ2-1, with 12 bases identical to TRBD2. Germline CDR1 and CDR2: MNHEY and SMNVEV (reference sequence). The CDR3 contains 15 residues. Unmatched junction bases numbered 8, after V lost 8 bases and J lost 6 bases. The CDR3 region has the DNA TGTGCCAGCTGGGACGGACTAGCGGGGATCAATGAGCAGTTCTTC. Its translation: CASWDGLAGINEQFF.

This clonotype was found many times. This rearrangement joins TRBV7-6 to TRBJ2-3; D gene uncertain. From germline, CDR1 is SGHVS and CDR2 FNYEAQ. The V gene lost 0 bases and the J gene lost 2 bases, with 9 bases spanning the gap. This CDR3 comprises 15 residues. CDR3 in amino acids: CASSLAARNTDTQYF. The CDR3 region has the DNA TGTGCCAGCAGCTTAGCGGCCCGGAACACAGATACGCAGTATTTT.

This clonotype was detected only a few times. J is TRBJ2-6 and V is TRBV5-1; D tentatively fits TRBD1 or TRBD2 (5 bases each). This CDR3 contains 15 residues. Germline CDR1 is SGHRS and CDR2 is YFSETQ. Trimming left V 1 base short and J 5 bases short, with 10 bases between. The CDR3 here is CASSLTGPRANVLTF. The CDR3 bases are TGCGCCAGCAGCTTGACGGGGCCGAGGGCCAACGTCCTGACTTTC.

This clonotype occurred a few times. This chain connects TRBV27 to TRBJ1-2, with 8 bases identical to TRBD1. V shed 3 bases and J 4 bases; nucleotides not matched to a gene: 7. Germline V gene sequence: CDR1 MNHEY, CDR2 SMNVEV (reference sequence). The CDR3 covers 15 residues. The CDR3 is CASSLGQGAGYGYTF. The DNA of the CDR3 is TGTGCCAGCAGTTTGGGTCAGGGGGCCGGCTATGGCTACACCTTC.

The chain recombines TRBV20-1 with TRBJ1-6, with D possibly TRBD1 on 5 matching bases. This CDR3 is 19 amino acids long. CDR1 is DFQATT, CDR2 SNEGSKA, per germline (reference sequence). V dropped 1 base and J dropped 0 bases, with 19 bases sitting between them. The CDR3 here is CSARGRDGQVSSYNSPLHF. CDR3 bases: TGCAGTGCTAGAGGCCGGGACGGACAAGTGAGCTCCTATAATTCACCCCTCCACTTT.

This clonotype was found a few times. The chain uses TRBV15 and TRBJ2-1; tentatively, D is TRBD1 or TRBD2 (6 bases each). The CDR3 loop spans 15 amino acids. The V gene's germline CDR1 is LNHNV and CDR2 YYDKDF (reference sequence). Trimming stripped 1 base from V and 3 bases from J, with 10 bases between. The CDR3, as DNA: TGTGCCACCAGCAGAGCGAGGGGGGACTACAATGAGCAGTTCTTC. Translation: CATSRARGDYNEQFF.

This clonotype was observed a few times. CDR3 nucleotides: TGCGCCAGCAGCTTGGATTCGTCATCACCGGGGCCTGAAGCTTTCTTT. This codes for CASSLDSSSPGPEAFF. The chain couples TRBV5-1 to TRBJ1-1, with D tentatively TRBD1 (5 bases). CDR1 is SGHRS, CDR2 YFSETQ, per germline. V lost 0 bases and J 6 bases, leaving 18 bases between the germline ends. The CDR3 has 16 residues.

Many counts were recorded for this clonotype. The V call is TRBV7-6, the J call TRBJ2-3, with 11 positions matching TRBD2. The CDR3 covers 16 residues. V lost 3 bases and J lost 3; bases outside the gene matches: 5. Germline V gene sequence: CDR1 SGHVS, CDR2 FNYEAQ. The CDR3 is CASSFLGTSGTDTQYF. The CDR3 DNA sequence: TGTGCCAGCAGCTTCCTCGGGACTAGCGGAACAGATACGCAGTATTTT.